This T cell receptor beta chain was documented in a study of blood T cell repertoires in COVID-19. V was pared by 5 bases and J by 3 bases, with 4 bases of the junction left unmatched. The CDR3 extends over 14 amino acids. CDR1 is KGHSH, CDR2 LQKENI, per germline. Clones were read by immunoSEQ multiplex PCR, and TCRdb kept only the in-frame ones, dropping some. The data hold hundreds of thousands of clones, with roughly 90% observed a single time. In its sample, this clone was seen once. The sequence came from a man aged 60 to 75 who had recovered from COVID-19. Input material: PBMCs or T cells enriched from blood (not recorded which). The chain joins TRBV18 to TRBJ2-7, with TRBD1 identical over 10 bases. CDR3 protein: CASSSRTGGYEQYF. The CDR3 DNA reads TGTGCCAGCTCATCCAGGACAGGGGGCTACGAGCAGTACTTC.